This T cell receptor (beta chain) was found in a study of blood T cell repertoires in COVID-19. Authors' data handling: Amplified reference gene primers provided the basis for estimating nucleated cell counts. Here immunoSEQ multiplex PCR was the method, and the copy in TCRdb shows in-frame clones only, minus some. V and J calls and clone size come straight from that table; D and trimming were deduced from the DNA. Of some 120,000 clones listed, 90% are singletons. In its sample, this clone was seen once. The CDR3 totals 15 residues. V dropped 5 bases and J dropped 6 bases, with 17 bases sitting between them. Germline V gene lookup returns CDR1 MDHEN and CDR2 SYDVKM.

This clonotype was sampled from a man between 60 and 75 years old with COVID-19, enrolled during active disease. Sequencing was carried out using peripheral blood. V gene TRBV28 combines with J gene TRBJ1-3; D is possibly TRBD1 (5 bases). The CDR3 sequence: CASSPRGGVVNTIYF. CDR3 bases: TGTGCCAGCAGTCCTAGGGGAGGAGTCGTAAACACCATATATTTT.